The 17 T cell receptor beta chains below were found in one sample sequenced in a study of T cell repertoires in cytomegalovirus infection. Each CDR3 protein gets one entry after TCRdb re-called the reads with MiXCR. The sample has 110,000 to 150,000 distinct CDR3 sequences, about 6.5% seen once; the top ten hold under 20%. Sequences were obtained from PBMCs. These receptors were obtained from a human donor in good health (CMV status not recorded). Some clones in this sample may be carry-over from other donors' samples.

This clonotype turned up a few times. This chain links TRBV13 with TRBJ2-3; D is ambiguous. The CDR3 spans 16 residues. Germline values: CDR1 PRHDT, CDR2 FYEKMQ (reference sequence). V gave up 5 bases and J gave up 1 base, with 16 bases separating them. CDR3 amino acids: CASSLSVAVGTDTQYF. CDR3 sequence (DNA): TGTGCCAGCAGCCTGTCGGTGGCTGTCGGCACAGATACGCAGTATTTT.

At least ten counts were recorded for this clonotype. The CDR3 loop is CASSARDGYQETQYF. As DNA, the CDR3 is TGTGCCAGCAGCGCCCGGGACGGATACCAAGAGACCCAGTACTTC. This chain links TRBV4-2 with TRBJ2-5; D is perhaps TRBD1 or TRBD2 (5 bases each). Germline CDR1 reads LGHNA; CDR2 reads YNFKEQ. The germline V and J ends were trimmed by 5 bases and 0 bases, with 13 bases remaining between them. The CDR3 sequence is 15 residues long.

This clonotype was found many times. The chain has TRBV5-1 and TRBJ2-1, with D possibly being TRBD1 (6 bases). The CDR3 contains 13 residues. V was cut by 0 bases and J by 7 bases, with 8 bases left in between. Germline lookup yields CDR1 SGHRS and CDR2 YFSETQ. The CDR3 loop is CASSLEGENEQFF. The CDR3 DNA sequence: TGCGCCAGCAGCTTGGAGGGGGAAAATGAGCAGTTCTTC.

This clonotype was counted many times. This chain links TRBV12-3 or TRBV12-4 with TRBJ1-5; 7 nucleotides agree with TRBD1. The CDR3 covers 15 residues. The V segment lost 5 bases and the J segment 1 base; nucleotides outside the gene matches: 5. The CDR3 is CASSLQGTSNQPQHF. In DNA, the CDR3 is TGTGCCAGCAGTCTACAGGGGACGAGCAATCAGCCCCAGCATTTT.

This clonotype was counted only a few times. The CDR3 is CATRTGEYSNQPQHF. CDR3 DNA: TGTGCCACCCGCACAGGGGAATATAGCAATCAGCCCCAGCATTTT. This rearrangement joins TRBV19 to TRBJ1-5, with 7 bases that match TRBD1. Germline CDR1 reads LNHDA; CDR2 reads SQIVND (reference sequence). The CDR3 extends over 15 amino acids. Unmatched junction bases numbered 9, after V lost 10 bases and J lost 0 bases.

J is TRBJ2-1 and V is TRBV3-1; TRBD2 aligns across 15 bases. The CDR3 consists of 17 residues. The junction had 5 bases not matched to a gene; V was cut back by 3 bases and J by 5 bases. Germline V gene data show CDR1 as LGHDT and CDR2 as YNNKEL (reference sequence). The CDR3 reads CASSQGTSGGPHNEQFF. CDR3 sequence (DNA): TGTGCCAGCAGCCAGGGGACTAGCGGGGGGCCTCACAATGAGCAGTTCTTC.

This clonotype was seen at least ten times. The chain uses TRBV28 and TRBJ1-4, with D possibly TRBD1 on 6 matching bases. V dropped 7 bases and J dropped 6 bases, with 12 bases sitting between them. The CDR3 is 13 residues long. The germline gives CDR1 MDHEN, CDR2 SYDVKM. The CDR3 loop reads CASKAGAYEKLFF. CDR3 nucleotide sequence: TGTGCCAGCAAGGCAGGGGCTTATGAAAAACTGTTTTTT.

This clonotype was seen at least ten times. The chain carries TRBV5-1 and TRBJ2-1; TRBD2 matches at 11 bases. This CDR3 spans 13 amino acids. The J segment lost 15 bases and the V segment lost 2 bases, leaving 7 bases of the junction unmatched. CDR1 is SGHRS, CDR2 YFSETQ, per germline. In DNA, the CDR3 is TGCGCCAGCAGCTTAACCGGGACTAGCGGTACGTTCTTC. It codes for CASSLTGTSGTFF.

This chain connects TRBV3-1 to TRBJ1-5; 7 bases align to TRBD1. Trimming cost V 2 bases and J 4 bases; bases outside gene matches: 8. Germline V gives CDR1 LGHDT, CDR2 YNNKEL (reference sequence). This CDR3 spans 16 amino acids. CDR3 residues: CASSQRTGAQNQPQHF. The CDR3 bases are TGTGCCAGCAGCCAACGAACAGGGGCTCAGAATCAGCCCCAGCATTTT.

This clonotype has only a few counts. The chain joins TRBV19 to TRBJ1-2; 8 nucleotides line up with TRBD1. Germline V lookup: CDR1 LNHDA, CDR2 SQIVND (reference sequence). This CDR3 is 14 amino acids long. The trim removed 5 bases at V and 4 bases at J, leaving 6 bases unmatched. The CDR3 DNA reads TGTGCCAGTAGTGGATCGACAGGGGCCTATGGCTACACCTTC. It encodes CASSGSTGAYGYTF.

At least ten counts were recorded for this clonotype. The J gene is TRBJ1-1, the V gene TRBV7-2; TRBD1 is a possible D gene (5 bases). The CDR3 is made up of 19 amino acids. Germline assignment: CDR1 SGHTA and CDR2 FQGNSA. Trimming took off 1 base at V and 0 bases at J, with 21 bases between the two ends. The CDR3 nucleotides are TGTGCCAGCAGCTTAGAGGGAGGGGCCGGAGGTTGGCTGAACACTGAAGCTTTCTTT. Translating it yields CASSLEGGAGGWLNTEAFF.

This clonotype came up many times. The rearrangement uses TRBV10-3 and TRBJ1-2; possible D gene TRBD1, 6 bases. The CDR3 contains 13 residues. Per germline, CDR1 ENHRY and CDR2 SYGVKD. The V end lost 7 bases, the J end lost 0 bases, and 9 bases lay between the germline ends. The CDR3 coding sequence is TGTGCCATCAACCAGGGGACTAACTATGGCTACACCTTC. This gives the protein CAINQGTNYGYTF.

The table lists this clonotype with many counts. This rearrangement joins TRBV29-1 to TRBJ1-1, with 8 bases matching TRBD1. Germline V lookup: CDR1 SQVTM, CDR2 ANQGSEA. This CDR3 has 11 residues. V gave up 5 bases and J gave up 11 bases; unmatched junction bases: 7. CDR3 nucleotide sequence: TGCAGCGTTCGACAGGGGTTGTATGCTTTCTTT. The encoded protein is CSVRQGLYAFF.

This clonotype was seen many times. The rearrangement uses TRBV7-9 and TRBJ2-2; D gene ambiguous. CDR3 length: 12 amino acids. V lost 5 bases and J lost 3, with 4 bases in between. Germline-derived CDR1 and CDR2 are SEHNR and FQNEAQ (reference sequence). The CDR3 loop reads CASSRDTGELFF. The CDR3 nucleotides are TGTGCCAGCAGCCGTGACACCGGGGAGCTGTTTTTT.

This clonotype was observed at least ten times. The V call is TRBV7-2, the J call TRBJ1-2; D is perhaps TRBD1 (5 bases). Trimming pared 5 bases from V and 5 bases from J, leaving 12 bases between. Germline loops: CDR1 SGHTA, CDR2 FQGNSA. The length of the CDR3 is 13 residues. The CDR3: CASSPGTVYGYTF. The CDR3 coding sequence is TGTGCCAGCAGCCCAGGGACCGTATATGGCTACACCTTC.

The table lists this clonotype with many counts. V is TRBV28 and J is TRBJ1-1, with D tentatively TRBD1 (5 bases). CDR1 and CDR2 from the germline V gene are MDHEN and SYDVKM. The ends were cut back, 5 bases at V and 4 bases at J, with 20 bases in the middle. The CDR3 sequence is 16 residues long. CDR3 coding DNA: TGTGCCAGCAGTGGGGGTATCGGGGACGACGGCACTGAAGCTTTCTTT. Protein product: CASSGGIGDDGTEAFF.

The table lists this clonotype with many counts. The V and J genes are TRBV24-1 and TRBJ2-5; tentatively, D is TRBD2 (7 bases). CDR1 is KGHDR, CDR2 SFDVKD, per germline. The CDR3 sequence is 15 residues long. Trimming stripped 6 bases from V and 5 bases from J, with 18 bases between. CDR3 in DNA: TGTGCCACCAGTCCCGCAAGGGGGGGGACTGAGACCCAGTACTTC. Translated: CATSPARGGTETQYF.